This T cell receptor beta chain emerged from a study of blood T cell repertoires in COVID-19. As for the study in general: COVID-19 samples from acute and convalescent phases originated in the United States, Italy and Spain. T cells, B-cell-depleted T cells, or PBMCs supplied cDNA or gDNA.

Authors' processing steps: Estimation of nucleated cell counts was performed using reference gene primer amplification. Assay used: immunoSEQ multiplex PCR; TCRdb lists only in-frame clones, some missing. V and J calls and clone size are given by that table; D and trimming were obtained from the DNA. The sample records around 79,000 clones, approximately 90% being singletons. V lost 3 bases, J lost 7 bases, and 12 bases lay in between. Per the germline V gene, CDR1 is MNHEY and CDR2 is SMNVEV (reference sequence). CDR3 length equals 13 residues. This clone was observed a single time. The TCR was taken from a man between 65 and 85 years old with active or convalescent COVID-19. Sequencing was carried out using peripheral blood. The chain combines TRBV27 with TRBJ2-5, with a weak D call TRBD1 (6 bases). The CDR3 bases are TGTGCCAGCAGTTTCAGGGGTCAGGGGACCCAGTACTTC. Translated, it gives CASSFRGQGTQYF.